What follows are 19 T cell receptor beta chains derived from one specimen sequenced in a study of long-term antiretroviral therapy in people with HIV. Version v3.0 of the immunoSEQ assay was performed at survey level. Here immunoSEQ multiplex PCR was the method, and the copy in TCRdb shows in-frame clones only, minus some. Of some 21,000 clones in the sample, roughly 84% were seen once. The material was unsorted PBMCs, obtained 0.2 years before starting antiretroviral therapy. The receptors were gathered from a man aged 18 to 30 with HIV.

This clone occurred once. The genes are TRBV9 and TRBJ2-1; D gene uncertain. V was shortened by 0 bases and J by 5 bases, with 6 bases between the two germline ends. The V gene's germline CDR1 is SGDLS and CDR2 YYNGEE. The CDR3 length is 13 residues. The CDR3 DNA reads as TGTGCCAGCAGCGTAGGACCTCACAATGAGCAGTTCTTC. This codes for CASSVGPHNEQFF.

This clone was found once. V gene TRBV9 combines with J gene TRBJ1-1; no reliable D call. Germline CDR1 is SGDLS and CDR2 is YYNGEE. This CDR3 spans 11 amino acids. The V end was cut by 0 bases, the J end by 11 bases, with 8 bases between. CDR3 sequence (DNA): TGTGCCAGCAGCGTAGGTGGGCGGGCTTTCTTT. Translation: CASSVGGRAFF.

The chain joins TRBV7-9 to TRBJ2-5; TRBD2 matches 7 bases. Trimming at V came to 4 bases and at J to 5 bases, leaving 13 bases not matched to a gene. Germline V gives CDR1 SEHNR, CDR2 FQNEAQ (reference sequence). CDR3 length: 16 residues. CDR3 nucleotide sequence: TGTGCCAGCAGCTCAGTAGGACTAGTCGGTATGGAGACCCAGTACTTC. This codes for CASSSVGLVGMETQYF.

The table lists this clone with a count of one. The V and J genes are TRBV4-1 and TRBJ2-5; no firm D call. Trimming removed 0 bases at V and 5 bases at J, with 7 bases between. This CDR3 is built from 13 residues. The V gene's germline CDR1 is MGHRA and CDR2 YSYEKL. The CDR3 bases are TGCGCCAGCAGCCAAGAAATAGGGGAGACCCAGTACTTC. Its protein is CASSQEIGETQYF.

The rearrangement joins TRBV28 to TRBJ1-1, with D possibly TRBD1 on 5 matching bases. CDR1 is MDHEN, CDR2 SYDVKM, per germline. The CDR3 sequence is 13 residues long. V was pared by 3 bases and J by 0 bases, with 5 bases between. In DNA, the CDR3 is TGTGCCAGCAGTTTCAGGGTGAACACTGAAGCTTTCTTT. Its protein is CASSFRVNTEAFF.

This clone appeared a single time. The rearrangement links TRBV27 to TRBJ1-5; D may be TRBD1 (5 bases). CDR1 is MNHEY, CDR2 SMNVEV, per germline (reference sequence). V lost 5 bases, J lost 5 bases, and 25 bases lay in between. This CDR3 is 18 amino acids long. The CDR3 loop reads CASSPRGRQFTFDQPQHF. As DNA, the CDR3 is TGTGCCAGCAGTCCGAGGGGCAGGCAGTTCACCTTTGATCAGCCCCAGCATTTT.

The rearrangement links TRBV2 to TRBJ1-1, with D tentatively TRBD1 (6 bases). From germline, CDR1 is SNHLY and CDR2 FYNNEI. V was trimmed by 3 bases and J by 4 bases, leaving 15 bases between them. CDR3 size: 15 residues. CDR3 sequence: CASSEETGWGTEAFF. As DNA, the CDR3 is TGTGCCAGCAGTGAGGAAACAGGGTGGGGCACTGAAGCTTTCTTT.

The chain uses TRBV28 and TRBJ1-1; D gene unclear. CDR3 size: 15 residues. V lost 3 bases, J lost 0 bases, and 11 bases lay in between. Germline assignment: CDR1 MDHEN and CDR2 SYDVKM. The CDR3 is CASSFQPNMNTEAFF. The CDR3 nucleotides are TGTGCCAGCAGTTTCCAACCAAATATGAACACTGAAGCTTTCTTT.

This chain connects TRBV19 to TRBJ2-1; possibly TRBD1 or TRBD2 for D (6 bases each). CDR1 is LNHDA and CDR2 is SQIVND in the germline V gene (reference sequence). The CDR3 totals 15 residues. Trimming took off 3 bases at V and 5 bases at J, with 14 bases between the two ends. The CDR3 DNA reads as TGTGCCAGTAGTATCCTGTTCGGGGGCCACAATGAGCAGTTCTTC. It yields the protein CASSILFGGHNEQFF.

This clone appeared a few times. The rearrangement links TRBV25-1 to TRBJ2-1; 7 bases agree with TRBD2. J was trimmed by 12 bases and V by 2 bases; bases with no gene match: 13. CDR3 length: 15 amino acids. In germline, CDR1 is MGHDK, CDR2 SYGVNS. This chain's CDR3 is CASSEGRLAGVMQFF. In DNA form, the CDR3 reads TGTGCCAGCAGTGAAGGCCGGCTGGCGGGAGTCATGCAGTTCTTC. Based on the CDR3 plus reference TRBV25-1 and TRBJ2-1, the full variable domain is EADIYQTPRYLVIGTGKKITLECSQTMGHDKMYWYQQDPGMELHLIHYSYGVNSTEKGDLSSESTVSRIRTEHFPLTLESARPSHTSQYLCASSEGRLAGVMQFFGPGTRLTVL.

The CDR3 here is CASSLDVDQPQHF. CDR3 nucleotides: TGCGCCAGCAGCTTGGATGTTGATCAGCCCCAGCATTTT. V and J are TRBV5-1 and TRBJ1-5; D remains unclear. Germline CDR1 SGHRS, CDR2 YFSETQ. V was cut by 0 bases and J by 5 bases, with 6 bases left in between. This CDR3 is 13 amino acids long. Together with reference TRBV5-1 and TRBJ1-5, the CDR3 gives the full variable domain: KAGVTQTPRYLIKTRGQQVTLSCSPISGHRSVSWYQQTPGQGLQFLFEYFSETQRNKGNFPGRFSGRQFSNSRSEMNVSTLELGDSALYLCASSLDVDQPQHFGDGTRLSIL.

The chain is built from TRBV9 and TRBJ2-4; tentatively, D is TRBD1 (5 bases). Deletions cut 0 bases from V and 9 bases from J, with 13 bases between. There are 14 residues in the CDR3. Germline V gene data show CDR1 as SGDLS and CDR2 as YYNGEE. The CDR3 sequence: CASSVERGSGIQYF. The CDR3 DNA reads TGTGCCAGCAGCGTAGAAAGGGGCTCGGGCATTCAGTACTTC. Supplemented by reference TRBV9 and TRBJ2-4, the full variable domain reads DSGVTQTPKHLITATGQRVTLRCSPRSGDLSVYWYQQSLDQGLQFLIQYYNGEERAKGNILERFSAQQFPDLHSELNLSSLELGDSALYFCASSVERGSGIQYFGAGTRLSVL.

This clone was recorded once. The chain couples TRBV7-6 to TRBJ2-2, with D maybe TRBD1 (7 bases). CDR3 length: 15 residues. V lost 2 bases, J lost 7 bases, and 14 bases lay in between. The germline V gene has CDR1 SGHVS and CDR2 FNYEAQ. CDR3 nucleotide sequence: TGTGCCAGCAGCTTACGGACAGGCGGGAACGGGGAGCTGTTTTTT. Its protein product is CASSLRTGGNGELFF. Using reference TRBV7-6 and TRBJ2-2 for the parts outside the CDR3, the full variable domain is GAGVSQSPRYKVTKRGQDVALRCDPISGHVSLYWYRQALGQGPEFLTYFNYEAQQDKSGLPNDRFSAERPEGSISTLTIQRTEQRDSAMYRCASSLRTGGNGELFFGEGSRLTVL.

DNA for the CDR3: TGTGCCATCAGTGAGTCGGTCCGGGACTCCTTTTCAGATACGCAGTATTTT. Translation gives CAISESVRDSFSDTQYF. The gene calls are TRBV10-3 and TRBJ2-3, with TRBD2 as a possible D gene (6 bases). The CDR3 totals 17 residues. Germline lookup yields CDR1 ENHRY and CDR2 SYGVKD. Between the trimmed V and J ends, which lost 0 bases and 4 bases, there was a span of 17 bases.

This chain joins TRBV18 and TRBJ2-5; a weak D match, TRBD1 (5 bases). The CDR3 spans 14 residues. The germline V and J ends were trimmed by 1 base and 3 bases, with 9 bases remaining between them. CDR1 is KGHSH, CDR2 LQKENI, per germline. Here the CDR3 DNA reads TGTGCCAGCTCACCACTGGACACCGAAGAGACCCAGTACTTC. This gives the protein CASSPLDTEETQYF. Full variable domain (outside the CDR3, taken from reference TRBV18 and TRBJ2-5): NAGVMQNPRHLVRRRGQEARLRCSPMKGHSHVYWYRQLPEEGLKFMVYLQKENIIDESGMPKERFSAEFPKEGPSILRIQQVVRGDSAAYFCASSPLDTEETQYFGPGTRLLVL.

This chain uses TRBV19 with TRBJ1-4, with 8 bases identical to TRBD1. The CDR3 is made up of 14 amino acids. Germline V lookup: CDR1 LNHDA, CDR2 SQIVND (reference sequence). V lost 3 bases and J lost 8; bases outside the gene matches: 5. The CDR3 DNA follows: TGTGCCAGTAGTATCGGACAGGGTCGGGAAAAACTGTTTTTT. Its protein product is CASSIGQGREKLFF.

The V and J genes are TRBV19 and TRBJ1-2; D ambiguous. Germline-derived CDR1 and CDR2 are LNHDA and SQIVND (reference sequence). The CDR3 length is 15 residues. V lost 0 bases and J lost 5, with 13 bases in between. The CDR3 DNA is TGTGCCAGTAGTATAGAAGCGGGGAGACTATATGGCTACACCTTC. Amino acids: CASSIEAGRLYGYTF.

The chain is built from TRBV15 and TRBJ2-7, with 10 positions matching TRBD2. V lost 5 bases and J lost 6; bases outside the gene matches: 7. The CDR3 runs to 14 residues. Germline-derived CDR1 and CDR2 are LNHNV and YYDKDF (reference sequence). Here the CDR3 reads CATSESGRDSEQYF. The CDR3, as DNA: TGTGCCACCAGCGAAAGCGGGAGGGACTCCGAGCAGTACTTC.

The chain uses TRBV7-9 and TRBJ2-3; no clear D. Trimming stripped 5 bases from V and 10 bases from J, with 10 bases between. There are 11 residues in the CDR3. In germline, CDR1 is SEHNR, CDR2 FQNEAQ (reference sequence). CDR3 sequence: CASSIRPAQYF. CDR3 in DNA: TGTGCCAGCAGCATCCGCCCGGCGCAGTATTTT.